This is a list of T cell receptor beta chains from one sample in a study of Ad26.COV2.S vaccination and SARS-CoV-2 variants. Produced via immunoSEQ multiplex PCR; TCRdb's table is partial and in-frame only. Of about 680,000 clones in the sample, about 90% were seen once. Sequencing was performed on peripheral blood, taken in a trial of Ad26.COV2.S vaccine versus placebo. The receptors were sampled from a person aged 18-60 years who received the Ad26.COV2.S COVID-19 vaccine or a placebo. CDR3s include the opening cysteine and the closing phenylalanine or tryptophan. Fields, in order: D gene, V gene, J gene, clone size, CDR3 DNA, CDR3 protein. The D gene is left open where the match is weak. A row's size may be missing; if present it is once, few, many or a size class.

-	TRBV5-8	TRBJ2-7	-	TGTGCCAGCAGCTCTGAGCAGTACTTC	CASSSEQYF
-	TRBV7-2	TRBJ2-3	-	TGTGCCAGCAGCTTAGCATCAAGCCCGGATACGCAGTATTTT	CASSLASSPDTQYF
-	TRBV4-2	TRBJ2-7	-	TGTGCCAGCAGCCAAGACGCCCAGTCCCCCTACGAGCAGTACTTC	CASSQDAQSPYEQYF
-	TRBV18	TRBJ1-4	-	TGTGCCAGCTCCCGGGACACGGCTACCACTAATGAAAAACTGTTTTTT	CASSRDTATTNEKLFF
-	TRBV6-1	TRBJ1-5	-	TGTGCCAGCAGTGAAGCGCTGGGCCGGCGTATAAGGGATAATCAGCCCCAGCATTTT	CASSEALGRRIRDNQPQHF
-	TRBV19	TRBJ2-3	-	TGTGCCAGTAGTCTGGACAGTAGCACAGATACGCAGTATTTT	CASSLDSSTDTQYF
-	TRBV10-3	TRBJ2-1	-	TGTGCCATCAGTGATTCCCTCGCTTGGGGCCCCCGAGAGCAGTTCTTC	CAISDSLAWGPREQFF
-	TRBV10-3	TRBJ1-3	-	TGTGCCATCAGTGGACTGACAGCTATCTCTGGAAACACCATATATTTT	CAISGLTAISGNTIYF
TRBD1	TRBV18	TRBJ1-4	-	TGTGCCAGCTCACCTCGCGGCACAGGGGCAAATGAAAAACTGTTTTTT	CASSPRGTGANEKLFF
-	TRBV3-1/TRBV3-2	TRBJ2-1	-	TGTGCCAGCAGCCAAGTCGAACCCGAGCCGCAGTTCTTC	CASSQVEPEPQFF
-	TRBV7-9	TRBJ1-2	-	TGTGCCAGCAGCTTAGCGTTCCAGGGAATTGGTGGCTACACCTTC	CASSLAFQGIGGYTF
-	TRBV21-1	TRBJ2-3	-	TGTGCCAGCAGCAAAGCAGGGGCGATGAGCACAGATACGCAGTATTTT	CASSKAGAMSTDTQYF
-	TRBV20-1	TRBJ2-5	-	TGCAGTGCTACAGCCGGGGTACCTTACTTC	CSATAGVPYF
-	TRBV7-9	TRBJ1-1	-	TGTGCCAGCAGCTTCTCCGTAAACACTGAAGCTTTCTTT	CASSFSVNTEAFF
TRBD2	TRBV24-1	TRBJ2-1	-	TGTGCCACCGGATCGACGAAGCGGGAGAGCTCCTACAATGAGCAGTTCTTC	CATGSTKRESSYNEQFF
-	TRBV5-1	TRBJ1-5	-	TGCGCCAGCAGCCCTACGGGTGGCGGCAATCAGCCCCAGCATTTT	CASSPTGGGNQPQHF
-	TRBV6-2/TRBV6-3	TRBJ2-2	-	TGTGCCAGCAGTTACACCCCGCCCGGTGTCGGGGAGCTGTTTTTT	CASSYTPPGVGELFF
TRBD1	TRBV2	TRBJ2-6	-	TGTGCCAGCATAGGGGGCGACAGGGGGCAATCTGGGGCCAACGTCCTGACTTTC	CASIGGDRGQSGANVLTF
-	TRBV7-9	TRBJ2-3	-	TGTGCCAGCAGCTTAGGGTACGGGAGCACAGATACGCAGTATTTT	CASSLGYGSTDTQYF
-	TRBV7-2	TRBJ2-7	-	TGTGCCAGCAGCTTTCAGGTCGATGGCGAGCAGTACTTC	CASSFQVDGEQYF
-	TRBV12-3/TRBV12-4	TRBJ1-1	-	TGTGCCAGCAGTTCTACACCTGACACTGAAGCTTTCTTT	CASSSTPDTEAFF
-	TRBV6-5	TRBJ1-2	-	TGTGCCAGCAGTCGGGCGGGCAGCGAAAGGGGCTACACCTTC	CASSRAGSERGYTF
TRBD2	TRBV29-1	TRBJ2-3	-	TGCAGCGTTGAAGAGGACTGGACTAGCGTAAAAGATACGCAGTATTTT	CSVEEDWTSVKDTQYF
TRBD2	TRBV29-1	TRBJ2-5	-	TGCAGCGTTTCACTCGCGGGGGGCCGGGGGGAGACCCAGTACTTC	CSVSLAGGRGETQYF
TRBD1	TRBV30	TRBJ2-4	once	TGTGCCTGGGGGACAGGGGCCAAAAACATTCAGTACTTC	CAWGTGAKNIQYF
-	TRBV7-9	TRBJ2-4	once	TGTGCCAGCAGCTTCGAGGGAAATGGAAACATTCAGTACTTC	CASSFEGNGNIQYF
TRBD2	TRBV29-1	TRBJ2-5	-	TGCAGCGTTCGTCAGGGACTAGCGGGAGAGACCCAGTACTTC	CSVRQGLAGETQYF
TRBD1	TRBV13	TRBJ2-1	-	TGTGCCAGCAGCCTCCTCCGGGACAGGACCTACAATGAGCAGTTCTTC	CASSLLRDRTYNEQFF
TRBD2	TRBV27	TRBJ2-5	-	TGTGCCAGCAGCCGACTAGCGGGAGGAAGAGAGACCCAGTACTTC	CASSRLAGGRETQYF